This TCR beta chain stems from a study of cytomegalovirus exposure and HLA in healthy donors (dated by TCRdb to 2016 to 2017). Broadly, across the study: According to an earlier analysis of 587 of the donors, 150 million to 200 million T cells yielded 90 million to 130 million unique TCR beta sequences and about 300 Gb of sequence data. Approximately 300 gigabases of sequencing data and tens of millions of unique TCR sequences were included in an early release covering 550 to 650 HLA-typed donors. The genetic ancestry cluster associated with self-reported Caucasian donors included around 76% of the 300 to 400 genotyped donors. The aim of the study was to test whether cataloging public T cell receptors could identify signatures of past pathogen exposure. The study used immunosequencing to profile the T cell repertoires of approximately 650 subjects and linked those repertoires to cytomegalovirus serostatus. A separate validation cohort of 100 to 150 different subjects was used in addition to the 666-subject first cohort. To predict cytomegalovirus infection status, the study brought together high-throughput TCR immunosequencing, statistical association of individual TCRs with disease status, and machine learning. To study patterns of TCR occurrence, a later analysis re-analyzed previously published TCR beta repertoires from more than 550 donors and added high-resolution HLA genotyping. In the later analysis, no new phenotypic data were used to find candidate immune exposures; instead, reliance was placed on TCR beta sequences and their occurrence across donors. In an earlier analysis of roughly 540 of the donors, high-throughput TCR beta sequencing was used to judge whether each TCR beta V gene segment behaved as functional or pseudogenic. Donor age, sex, ethnicity and CMV serostatus were collected together with the repertoire data. In a later genetic analysis, genome-wide SNP genotypes for about 65% of the 666 donors were used, and that subset was treated as a discovery cohort. All discovery cohort repertoires had been generated using a single sequencing platform. Class I and class II HLA loci were covered by the typing at four-digit resolution. Typing coverage differed by locus: A, B, C, DRB1 and DQB1 were typed in roughly 620-640 donors, DQA1 in about 550, DPA1 in approximately 600, and DPB1 in around 490. About five DR-DQ haplotypes were treated as single units for association and clustering because of strong linkage in the cohort. On average, approximately 250,000 unique TCR beta nucleotide sequences were sequenced per donor among a few hundred genotyped donors of the cohort, with around 19% of those sequences being non-productive. Summary of the overall study and its limitations: The authors suggested that the approach could potentially be generalized to other disease states and immunological phenotypes. A later genetic analysis reported fewer N-insertions in productive TCRs among donors in an Asian-associated ancestry cluster than the roughly 620-donor mean. For the cohort, immune exposure information was limited to CMV serostatus. A further reported finding was that TCR beta sequences accurately predicted the HLA-A and HLA-B alleles for most subjects in the first cohort. A later analysis found that HLA-associated TCR beta chains were more clonally expanded and had lower generation probabilities than equally common non-associated chains. Correlated functional status among segregating V segments might be attributable to linkage disequilibrium, but an unknown experimental factor could not be ruled out. In a later genetic analysis, a missense DCLRE1C variant was associated with V-gene and J-gene trimming of TCR beta chains, and the association was replicated in an independent cohort. Presence/absence analyses assumed roughly uniform sequencing depth across donors, an assumption that may not hold. According to a later analysis, parvovirus B19, influenza, CMV and Epstein-Barr virus appeared linked to several top co-occurrence clusters. A later analysis found that TCR association rates varied across HLA loci, with DRB1 alleles showing the most associated TCRs and HLA-C alleles the fewest. A few of the identified cytomegalovirus-associated TCR beta chains were confirmed in vitro to be specific for cytomegalovirus antigens. The sequencing pipeline was judged likely to have produced a cluster of highly shared sequence variants as a technical artifact. Specific HLA alleles were associated with 16,951 TCR beta sequences at a false discovery rate of 0.05 in a later analysis. In an earlier analysis of 587 of the donors, most TCR beta V segments appeared in productive rearrangements about 90% or about 30% of the time, broadly matching IMGT annotations. In both the original and validation cohorts, the classifier was reported to diagnose cytomegalovirus status with high specificity and sensitivity. This cohort had only TCR beta chains sequenced, and the lack of alpha or paired-chain data limited which features could be detected. About 17 rarely observed V segments, including chromosome 9 orphons, were excluded from the earlier analysis of some 590 of the donors because counts were too low. Because HLA typing was unavailable for some donors at each locus, only the typed subset was used in association tests. A total of roughly 160 TCR beta chains were listed by the study as associated with cytomegalovirus. Some IMGT-functional V segments, including TRBV6-2 and TRBV6-3, could not be told apart with the 87-base-pair reads, so those segments were excluded. Most CMV-associated TCR beta chains appeared to be HLA-restricted in a later analysis, and the HLA associations seemed to be driven largely by CMV exposure. Most TCR sequences were observed very rarely across donors, whereas some public TCRs were present in many individuals. When HLA alleles, especially DR and DQ, strongly co-occurred, TCR associations were difficult to assign to individual alleles.

Clipping removes 7 bases from V and 10 bases from J, with 13 as the unmatched junction base count. Reading from cysteine to phenylalanine, the CDR3 counts 15 amino acids. Solely the CDR3 DNA is kept, with 45 bases framed from the first base. CDR1 and CDR2, per the germline V gene, are SNHLY and FYNNEI. The cohort comprised more than 550 healthy bone marrow donors. At the time of sampling, all cohort members were nominally healthy, though unrecorded immune exposures were likely present. The donor tested CMV seropositive, placing the donor among the 289 seropositive members of the cohort. A peripheral blood sample was collected from each donor, and TCR beta sequencing was performed on peripheral blood mononuclear cells. Genomic DNA extraction from the blood cell samples was performed with the Qiagen DNeasy Blood Extraction Kit. This clone was detected only a few times. The antigen it binds to is not known. Base qualities are missing; no much larger clone stands one base away.

The library was built by means of the immunoSEQ multiplex PCR assay. A mixture of 60 forward primers for TCR Vbeta segments and 13 reverse primers for TCR Jbeta segments was used in the multiplex PCR. The CDR3 region of rearranged TCR beta genes was amplified from genomic DNA with a multiplex PCR assay. Amplified TCR beta libraries were sequenced as 87-base-pair reads on the Illumina HiSeq System. The published analysis was carried out like this. In a later analysis, about 80 million unique TCR beta chains were counted across the roughly 700 repertoires, and approximately 11 million of these chains were shared by at least two donors. A nearest-neighbor algorithm error-corrected the raw reads and collapsed the reads into unique sequences, merging closely related sequences to remove PCR and sequencing errors. V, D and J gene segments were assigned by aligning CDR3 sequences to IMGT reference sequences. For a sequence to be retained, a match of at least six nucleotides was required to both a V gene segment and a J gene segment. Rearrangements were classified as productive when the CDR3 lacked stop codons and remained in frame with V and J, and all other rearrangements were classified as non-productive. CDR3 was defined by IMGT convention, running from the second conserved V-encoded cysteine to the conserved J-encoded phenylalanine. In an earlier analysis of roughly 580 of the donors, sequences lacking an unambiguous match to a single V gene segment were excluded. An earlier analysis of roughly 590 of the donors called V segments functional above 56.7% productive rearrangements and segregating when the between-donor standard deviation exceeded 5%. To diagnose cytomegalovirus status from the catalog of TCR beta chain sequences, a statistical classification framework was built. In a later analysis, TCR nucleotide sequences were compared against IMGT/GENE-DB human TR gene sequences so that V and J genes could be assigned. The TCRdist pipeline was used in a later analysis to assign CDR3 sequences and most-parsimonious VDJ recombination scenarios. In a later analysis, every TCR beta chain was defined by the combination of its CDR3 amino acid sequence and its V-gene family, and reads without a unique V-gene family were dropped. A later analysis removed 500 to 650 highly shared, low-generation-probability nucleotide sequences to deal with suspected cross-contamination and a sequencing artifact. In a later analysis, a clonal expansion index was calculated for each public chain from normalized within-repertoire ranks of inferred template counts. In a later analysis, generation probabilities were computed with a VDJ recombination model fitted to out-of-frame rearrangements, and the resulting probabilities were checked against IGoR. Hypergeometric tests were used in a later analysis to score TCR-TCR, TCR-HLA and TCR-CMV co-occurrence, with a repertoire-size bias correction applied to the TCR pairs. A later analysis estimated false discovery rates by permuting HLA or CMV assignments 20 times. In a later analysis, co-occurring TCRs were grouped using DBSCAN, with TCRdist sequence similarity added in when clustering inside HLA-allele-positive subsets. For co-occurrence clustering, repertoires with fewer than 30,000 or more than 120,000 public chains were excluded, along with several repertoires with anomalous nucleotide sharing. This immuneACCESS table, as held by TCRdb, lists in-frame sequences with V and J called but not all clones. Of the missing ones, under half trace to an unresolved V gene in checked studies; the others have no known cause. That table gives V, J and clone size, and the DNA gave D and trimming. A total of 150,000 to 200,000 clones appear in this sample, over 70% of them only once. The ten largest clones represent roughly 3.5% of the sample.

This TCR came from a woman aged 55-69 years in good health and CMV-seropositive. This chain joins TRBV2 to TRBJ2-3; TRBD2 agrees with 11 junctional bases. The specimen was PBMCs. The CDR3: CASTRLAGPLLPQYF. The bases are TGTGCCAGCACCAGACTAGCGGGACCCCTTCTTCCGCAGTATTTT.